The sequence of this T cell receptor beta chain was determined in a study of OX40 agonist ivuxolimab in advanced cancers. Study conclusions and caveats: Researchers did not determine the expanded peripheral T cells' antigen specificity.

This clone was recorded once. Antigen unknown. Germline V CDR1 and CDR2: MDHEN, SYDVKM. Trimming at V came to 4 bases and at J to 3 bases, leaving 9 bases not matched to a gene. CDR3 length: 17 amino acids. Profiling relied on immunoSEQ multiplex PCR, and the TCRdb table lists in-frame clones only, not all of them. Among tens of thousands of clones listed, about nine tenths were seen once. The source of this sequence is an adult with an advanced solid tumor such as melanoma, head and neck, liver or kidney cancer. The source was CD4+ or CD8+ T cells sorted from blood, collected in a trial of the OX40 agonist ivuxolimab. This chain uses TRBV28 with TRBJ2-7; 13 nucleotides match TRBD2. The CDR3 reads CASSSIGGLAGDYEQYF. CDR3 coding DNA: TGTGCCAGCAGTTCAATAGGAGGACTAGCGGGAGACTACGAGCAGTACTTC.